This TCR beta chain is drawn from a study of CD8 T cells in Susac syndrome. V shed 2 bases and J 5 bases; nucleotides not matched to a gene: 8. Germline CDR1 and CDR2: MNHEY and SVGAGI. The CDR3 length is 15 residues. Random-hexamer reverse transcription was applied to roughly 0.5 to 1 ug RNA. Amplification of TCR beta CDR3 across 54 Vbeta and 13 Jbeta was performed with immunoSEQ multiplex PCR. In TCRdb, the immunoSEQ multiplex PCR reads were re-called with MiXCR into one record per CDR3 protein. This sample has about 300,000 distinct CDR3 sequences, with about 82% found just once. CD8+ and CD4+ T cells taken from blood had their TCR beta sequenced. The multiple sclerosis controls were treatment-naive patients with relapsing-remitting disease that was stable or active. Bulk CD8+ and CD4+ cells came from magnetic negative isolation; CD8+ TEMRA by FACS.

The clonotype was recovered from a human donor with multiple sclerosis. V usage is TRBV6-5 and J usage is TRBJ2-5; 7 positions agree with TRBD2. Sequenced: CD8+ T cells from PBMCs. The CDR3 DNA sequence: TGTGCCAGCAGTTACCGGGAGGAGGTCGAGGAGACCCAGTACTTC. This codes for CASSYREEVEETQYF.